The sequence of this T cell receptor beta chain was determined in a study of CD8 T cells in Susac syndrome. In its sample, this clonotype was seen a few times. What it binds is not known. Study findings and constraints: The authors acknowledged that the study's TCR sequencing and HLA analysis involved relatively few individuals.

The V gene's germline CDR1 is SGHTA and CDR2 FQGNSA. V was pared by 3 bases and J by 5 bases, with 13 bases between. This CDR3 spans 14 amino acids. An amount of RNA that ranged from roughly 0.45 to 1 ug was reverse transcribed with random hexamers. Amplification of TCR beta CDR3 by immunoSEQ multiplex PCR spanned 54 Vbeta and 13 Jbeta. TCRdb called the immunoSEQ multiplex PCR reads again in MiXCR, with one record for every CDR3 protein. Found here are some 110,000 distinct CDR3 sequences, 90% to 95% of them singletons; the top ten hold 0.093%. This sequence originates from a human donor with multiple sclerosis. V and J are TRBV7-2 and TRBJ2-5; D may be TRBD2 (7 bases). Sample: CD4+ T cells from PBMCs. DNA of the CDR3: TGTGCCAGCAGCTTCGGGGGGCTACGGGAGACCCAGTACTTC. It codes for CASSFGGLRETQYF.